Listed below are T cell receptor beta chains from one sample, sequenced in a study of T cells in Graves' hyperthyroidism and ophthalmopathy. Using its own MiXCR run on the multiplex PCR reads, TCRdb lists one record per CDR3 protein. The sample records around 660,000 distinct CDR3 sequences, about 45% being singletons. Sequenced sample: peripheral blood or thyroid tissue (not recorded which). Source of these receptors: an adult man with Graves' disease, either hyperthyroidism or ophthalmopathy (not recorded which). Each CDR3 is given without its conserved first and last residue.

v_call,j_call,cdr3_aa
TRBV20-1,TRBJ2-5,SAAGTSGAGETQY
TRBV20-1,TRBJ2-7,SARVNTRVYEQY
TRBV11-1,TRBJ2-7,ASSFRDRGVRYEQY
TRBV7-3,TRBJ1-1,AWSVGGDTEAF
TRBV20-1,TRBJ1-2,SAGNQGGYT
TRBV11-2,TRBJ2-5,ASSFGRRETQY
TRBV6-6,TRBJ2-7,ATKGQQTYEQY
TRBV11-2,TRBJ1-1,ASSYPGKGTEAF
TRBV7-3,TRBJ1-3,ASSLTGGLSGNTIY
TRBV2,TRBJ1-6,ASSPGPFYNSPLH
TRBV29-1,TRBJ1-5,SVGRGEKTQH
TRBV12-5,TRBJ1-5,ASGRTGPNQPQH
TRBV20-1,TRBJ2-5,SAPEGGSMETQY
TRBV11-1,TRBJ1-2,ASSFRDRGETSYT
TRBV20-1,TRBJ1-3,SASHRDNSGNTIY
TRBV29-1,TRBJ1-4,SVGGRSNEKLF
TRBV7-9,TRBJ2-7,ASSHPKREGSYEQY
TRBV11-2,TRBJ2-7,ASSPWDRGDYEQY
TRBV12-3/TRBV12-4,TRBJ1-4,ASSLGPANEKLF
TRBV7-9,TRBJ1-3,ASSPGQSNTIY
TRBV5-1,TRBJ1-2,ASSSEHGEISYGYT
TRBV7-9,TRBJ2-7,ASPGTAVSYEQY
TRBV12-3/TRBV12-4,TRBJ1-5,ASSPQSGGHQPQH
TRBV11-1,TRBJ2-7,ASSLAIGEYEQY
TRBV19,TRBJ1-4,ASSLLDNEKLF
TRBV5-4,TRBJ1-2,ASSPNDGTYGYT
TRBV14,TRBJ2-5,ASSQGLAGLLQETQY
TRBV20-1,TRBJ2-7,SAREGFHIEQY
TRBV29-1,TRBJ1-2,SSNYGYT
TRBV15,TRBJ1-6,ATSRERTGENSPLH
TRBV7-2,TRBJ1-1,ASSIVGGTEAF
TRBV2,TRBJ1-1,ASRRDSGLNTEAF
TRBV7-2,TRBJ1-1,ASSLDRPVRGSTEAF
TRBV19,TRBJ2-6,ASKISGANVLT
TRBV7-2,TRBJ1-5,ASSRTDGSNQPQH
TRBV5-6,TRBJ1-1,ASSFNGGMNTETF
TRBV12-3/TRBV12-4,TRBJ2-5,ASSRQGGIQETQY
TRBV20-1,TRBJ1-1,SASLREPMNTEAF
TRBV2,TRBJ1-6,AWSRPGTGVNSPLH
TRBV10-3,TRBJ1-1,AIGLTNTEAF
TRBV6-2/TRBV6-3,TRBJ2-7,ASSSLNYEQY
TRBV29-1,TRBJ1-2,SAGEAGWTYGYT